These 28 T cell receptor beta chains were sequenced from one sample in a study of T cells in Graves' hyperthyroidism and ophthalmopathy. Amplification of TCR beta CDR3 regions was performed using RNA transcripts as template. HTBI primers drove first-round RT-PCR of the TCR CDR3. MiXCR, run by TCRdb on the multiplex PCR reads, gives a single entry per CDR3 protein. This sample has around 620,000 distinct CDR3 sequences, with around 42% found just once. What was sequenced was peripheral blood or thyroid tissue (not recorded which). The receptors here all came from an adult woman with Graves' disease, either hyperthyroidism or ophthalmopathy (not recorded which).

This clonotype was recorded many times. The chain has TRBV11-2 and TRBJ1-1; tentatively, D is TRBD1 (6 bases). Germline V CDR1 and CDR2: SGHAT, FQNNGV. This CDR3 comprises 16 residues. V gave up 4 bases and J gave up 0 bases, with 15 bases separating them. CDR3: CASSSPPGTLNTEAFF. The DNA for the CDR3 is TGTGCCAGCAGCTCCCCCCCCGGGACACTGAACACTGAAGCTTTCTTT.

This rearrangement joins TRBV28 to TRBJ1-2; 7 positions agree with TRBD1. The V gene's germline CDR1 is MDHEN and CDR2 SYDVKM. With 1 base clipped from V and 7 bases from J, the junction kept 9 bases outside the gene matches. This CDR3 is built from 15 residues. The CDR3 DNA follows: TGTGCCAGCAGTTTATCCACACCGGGACAGAGTGGCTACACCTTC. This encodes CASSLSTPGQSGYTF.

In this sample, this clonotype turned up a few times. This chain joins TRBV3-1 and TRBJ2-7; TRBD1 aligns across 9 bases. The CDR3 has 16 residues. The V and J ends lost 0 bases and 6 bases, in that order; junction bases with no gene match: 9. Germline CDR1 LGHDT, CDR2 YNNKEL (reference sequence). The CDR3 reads CASSQDLTGQGREQYF. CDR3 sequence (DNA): TGTGCCAGCAGCCAAGATCTGACGGGACAGGGCCGCGAGCAGTACTTC.

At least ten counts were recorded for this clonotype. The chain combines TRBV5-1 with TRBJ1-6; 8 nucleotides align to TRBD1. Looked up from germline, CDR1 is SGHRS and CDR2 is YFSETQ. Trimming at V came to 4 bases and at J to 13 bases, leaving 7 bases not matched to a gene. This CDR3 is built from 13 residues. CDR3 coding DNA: TGCGCCAGCAGCCAAGGACAGGGTGTTCCCCTCCACTTT. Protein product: CASSQGQGVPLHF.

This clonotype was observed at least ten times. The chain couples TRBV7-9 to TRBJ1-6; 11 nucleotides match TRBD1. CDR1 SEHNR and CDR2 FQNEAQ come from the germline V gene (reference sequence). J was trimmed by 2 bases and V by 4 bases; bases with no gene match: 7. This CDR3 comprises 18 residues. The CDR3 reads CASSSGTGGATYNSPLHF. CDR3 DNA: TGTGCCAGCAGCTCCGGGACAGGGGGTGCTACCTATAATTCACCCCTCCACTTT.

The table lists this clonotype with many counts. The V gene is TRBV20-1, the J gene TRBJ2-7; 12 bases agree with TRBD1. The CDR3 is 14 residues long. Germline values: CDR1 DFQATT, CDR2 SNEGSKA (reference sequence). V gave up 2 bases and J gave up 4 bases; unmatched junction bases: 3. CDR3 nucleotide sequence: TGCAGTGCTAGATGGGACAGGGGGCCGTACGAGCAGTACTTC. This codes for CSARWDRGPYEQYF.

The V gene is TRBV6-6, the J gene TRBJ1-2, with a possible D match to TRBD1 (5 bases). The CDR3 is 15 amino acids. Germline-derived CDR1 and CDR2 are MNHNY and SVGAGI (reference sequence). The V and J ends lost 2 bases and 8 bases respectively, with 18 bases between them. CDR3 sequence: CASSYRDSPSAGYTF. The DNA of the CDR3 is TGTGCCAGCAGTTACCGCGACAGTCCCTCCGCGGGCTACACCTTC.

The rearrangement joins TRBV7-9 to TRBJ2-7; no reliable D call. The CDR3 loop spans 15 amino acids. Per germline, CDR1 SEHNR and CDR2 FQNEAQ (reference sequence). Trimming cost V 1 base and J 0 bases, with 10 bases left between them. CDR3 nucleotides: TGTGCCAGCAGCTTAGGACGCATGAGCTCCTACGAGCAGTACTTC. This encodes CASSLGRMSSYEQYF.

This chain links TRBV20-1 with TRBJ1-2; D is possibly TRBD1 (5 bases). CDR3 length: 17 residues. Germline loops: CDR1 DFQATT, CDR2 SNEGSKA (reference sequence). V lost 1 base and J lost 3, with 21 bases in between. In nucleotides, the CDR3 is TGCAGTGCTAGAGTTCTCGGGAAACAACAGGTGGACTATGGCTACACCTTC. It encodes CSARVLGKQQVDYGYTF.

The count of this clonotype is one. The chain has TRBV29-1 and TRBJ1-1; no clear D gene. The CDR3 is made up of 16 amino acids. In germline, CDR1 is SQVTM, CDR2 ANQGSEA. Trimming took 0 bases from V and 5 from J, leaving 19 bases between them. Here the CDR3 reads CSVEEWRRKKTTEAFF. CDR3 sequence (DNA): TGCAGCGTTGAAGAATGGCGGCGGAAGAAGACGACTGAAGCTTTCTTT.

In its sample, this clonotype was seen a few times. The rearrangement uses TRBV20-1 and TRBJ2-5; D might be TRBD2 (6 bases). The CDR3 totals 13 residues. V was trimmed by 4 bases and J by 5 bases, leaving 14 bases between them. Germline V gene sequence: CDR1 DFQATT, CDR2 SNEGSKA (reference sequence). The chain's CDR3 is CSATLTGGETQYF. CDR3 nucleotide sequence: TGCAGTGCTACCTTGACTGGGGGGGAGACCCAGTACTTC.

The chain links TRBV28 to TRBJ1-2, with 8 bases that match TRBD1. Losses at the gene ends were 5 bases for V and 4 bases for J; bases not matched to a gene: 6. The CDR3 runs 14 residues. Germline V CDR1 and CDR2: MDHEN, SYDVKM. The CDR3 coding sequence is TGTGCCAGCAGTGATCCAGGGGGCGCCTATGGCTACACCTTC. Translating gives CASSDPGGAYGYTF.

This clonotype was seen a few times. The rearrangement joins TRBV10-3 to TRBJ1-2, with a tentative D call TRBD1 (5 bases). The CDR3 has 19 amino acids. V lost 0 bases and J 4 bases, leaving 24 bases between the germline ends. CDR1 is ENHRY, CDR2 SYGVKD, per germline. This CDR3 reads CAISESSDRGLVPVYGYTF. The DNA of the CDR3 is TGTGCCATCAGTGAGTCGAGTGATCGGGGCTTAGTACCCGTCTATGGCTACACCTTC.

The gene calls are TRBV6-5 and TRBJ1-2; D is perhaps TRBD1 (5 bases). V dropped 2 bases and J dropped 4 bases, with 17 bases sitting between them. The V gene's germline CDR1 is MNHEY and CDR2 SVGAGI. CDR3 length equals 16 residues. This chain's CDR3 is CASSYRGQGASYGYTF. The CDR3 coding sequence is TGTGCCAGCAGTTACAGAGGGCAGGGCGCGAGCTATGGCTACACCTTC.

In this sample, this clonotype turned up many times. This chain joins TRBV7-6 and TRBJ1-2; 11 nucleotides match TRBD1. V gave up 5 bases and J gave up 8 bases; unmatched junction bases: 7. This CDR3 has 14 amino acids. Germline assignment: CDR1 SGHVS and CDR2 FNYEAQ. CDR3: CASSGSGQGGGYTF. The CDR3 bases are TGTGCCAGCAGCGGATCGGGACAGGGGGGCGGCTACACCTTC.

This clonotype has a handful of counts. The CDR3 sequence is CASSSTGVGEAFF. Written as DNA, the CDR3 is TGTGCCAGCAGCTCGACAGGGGTCGGTGAAGCTTTCTTT. The rearrangement joins TRBV7-8 to TRBJ1-1; 8 nucleotides line up with TRBD1. There are 13 residues in the CDR3. Germline loops: CDR1 SGHVS, CDR2 FQNEAQ. The V gene end was trimmed by 4 bases and the J gene end by 7 bases; junction bases not matched to a gene: 5.

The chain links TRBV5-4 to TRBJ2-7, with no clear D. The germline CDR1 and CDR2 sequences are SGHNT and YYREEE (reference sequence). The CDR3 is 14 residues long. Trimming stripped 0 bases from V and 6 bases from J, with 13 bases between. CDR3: CASSLEAGLAEQYF. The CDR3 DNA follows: TGTGCCAGCAGCTTGGAGGCTGGGTTAGCCGAGCAGTACTTC.

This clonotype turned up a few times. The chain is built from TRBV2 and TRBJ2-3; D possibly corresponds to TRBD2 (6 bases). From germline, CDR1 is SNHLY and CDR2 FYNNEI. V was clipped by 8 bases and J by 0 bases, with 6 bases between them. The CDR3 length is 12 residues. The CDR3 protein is CASGRSTDTQYF. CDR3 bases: TGTGCCAGCGGGAGGAGCACAGATACGCAGTATTTT.

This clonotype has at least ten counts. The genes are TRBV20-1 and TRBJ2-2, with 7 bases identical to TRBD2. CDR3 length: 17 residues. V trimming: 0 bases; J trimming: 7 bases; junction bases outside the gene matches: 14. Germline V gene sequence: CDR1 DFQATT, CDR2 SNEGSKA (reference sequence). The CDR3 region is CSARDLSTQRDYGELFF. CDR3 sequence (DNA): TGCAGTGCTAGAGATCTTTCTACCCAGCGGGATTACGGGGAGCTGTTTTTT.

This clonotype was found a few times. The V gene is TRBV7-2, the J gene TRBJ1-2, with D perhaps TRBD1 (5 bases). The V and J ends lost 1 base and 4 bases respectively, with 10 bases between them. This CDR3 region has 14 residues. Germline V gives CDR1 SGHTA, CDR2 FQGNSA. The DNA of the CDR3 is TGTGCCAGCAGCTTAGGGACATCAGTCTATGGCTACACCTTC. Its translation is CASSLGTSVYGYTF.

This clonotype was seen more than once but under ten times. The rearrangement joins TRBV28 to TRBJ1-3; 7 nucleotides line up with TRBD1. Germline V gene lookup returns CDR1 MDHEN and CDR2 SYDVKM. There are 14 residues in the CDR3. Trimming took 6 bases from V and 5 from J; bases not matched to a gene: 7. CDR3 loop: CASRPDRARNTIYF. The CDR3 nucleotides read TGTGCCAGCAGACCCGACAGGGCTAGAAACACCATATATTTT.

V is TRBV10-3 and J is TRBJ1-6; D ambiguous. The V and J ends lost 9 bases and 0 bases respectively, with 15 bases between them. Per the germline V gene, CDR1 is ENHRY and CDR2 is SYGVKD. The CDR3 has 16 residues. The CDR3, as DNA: TGTGCCATTAGTTCGACCGGTGACTCCTATAATTCACCCCTCCACTTT. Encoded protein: CAISSTGDSYNSPLHF.

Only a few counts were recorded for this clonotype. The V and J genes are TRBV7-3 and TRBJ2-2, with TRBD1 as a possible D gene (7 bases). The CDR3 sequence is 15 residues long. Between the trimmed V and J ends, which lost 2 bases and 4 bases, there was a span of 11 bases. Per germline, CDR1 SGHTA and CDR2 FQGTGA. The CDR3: CASSLRQGGTGELFF. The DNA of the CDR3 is TGTGCCAGCAGCTTACGTCAGGGGGGCACCGGGGAGCTGTTTTTT.

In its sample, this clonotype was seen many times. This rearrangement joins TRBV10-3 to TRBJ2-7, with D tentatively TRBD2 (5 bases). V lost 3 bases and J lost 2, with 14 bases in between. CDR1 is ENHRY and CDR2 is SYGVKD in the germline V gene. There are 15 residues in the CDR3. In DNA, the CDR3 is TGTGCCATCAGTGACGGGCAGCGGCCAACCTACGAGCAGTACTTC. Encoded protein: CAISDGQRPTYEQYF.

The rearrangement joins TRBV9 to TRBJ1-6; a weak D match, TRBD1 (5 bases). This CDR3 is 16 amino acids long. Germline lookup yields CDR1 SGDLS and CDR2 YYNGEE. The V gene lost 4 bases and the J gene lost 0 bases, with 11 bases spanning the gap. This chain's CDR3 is CASSRGGGSYNSPLHF. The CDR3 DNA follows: TGTGCCAGCAGCCGGGGGGGAGGCTCCTATAATTCACCCCTCCACTTT.

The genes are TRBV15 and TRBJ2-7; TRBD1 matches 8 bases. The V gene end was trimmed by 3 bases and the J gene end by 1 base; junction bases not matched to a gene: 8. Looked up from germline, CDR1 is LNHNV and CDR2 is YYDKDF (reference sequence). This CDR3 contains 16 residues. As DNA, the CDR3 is TGTGCCACCAGCAGGGACAGGGTTTCAGGTTCCTACGAGCAGTACTTC. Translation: CATSRDRVSGSYEQYF.

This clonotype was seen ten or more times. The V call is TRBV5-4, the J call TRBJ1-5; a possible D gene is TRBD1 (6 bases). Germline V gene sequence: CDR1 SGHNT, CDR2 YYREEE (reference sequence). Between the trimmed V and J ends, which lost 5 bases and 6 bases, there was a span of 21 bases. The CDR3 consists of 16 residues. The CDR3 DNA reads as TGTGCCAGCAGACAGGACAGTCGGGGGCGTTGTCAGCCCCAGCATTTT. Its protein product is CASRQDSRGRCQPQHF.

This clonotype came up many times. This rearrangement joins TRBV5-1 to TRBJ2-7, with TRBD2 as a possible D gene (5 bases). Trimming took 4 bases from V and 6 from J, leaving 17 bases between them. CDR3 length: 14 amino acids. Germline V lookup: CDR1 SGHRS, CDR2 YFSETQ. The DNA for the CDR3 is TGCGCCAGCAGCACACAATCAAGCGGACCCGAGCAGTACTTC. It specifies CASSTQSSGPEQYF.